The present T cell receptor beta chain was sequenced within a study of cytomegalovirus exposure and HLA in healthy donors. Study-level background: According to later analysis, the same platform produced the roughly 120 validation and 666 first-cohort repertoires.

Germline CDR1 and CDR2: SGHNT and YYREEE (reference sequence). V lost 0 bases and J lost 1, with 9 bases in between. The CDR3 sequence is 15 residues long. The repertoire was sequenced with immunoSEQ multiplex PCR; TCRdb's copy has only in-frame clones and lacks some. The sample includes about 140,000 clones, about nine tenths seen only once; the top ten take about 0.7%. The rearrangement links TRBV5-4 to TRBJ2-3; D possibly corresponds to TRBD1 (5 bases). This TCR was sampled from a man aged 18 to 29 in good health and CMV-seronegative. Sample: PBMCs. The CDR3 nucleotides read TGTGCCAGCAGCTTGGTTGGCAGGGGCACAGATACGCAGTATTTT. Its protein product is CASSLVGRGTDTQYF.